This is a list of T cell receptor beta chains from one sample in a study of early T cells in non-severe SARS-CoV-2 infection. Using its own MiXCR run on the 5' RACE reads, TCRdb lists one record per CDR3 protein. The table shows about 97,000 distinct CDR3 sequences, with around 10% occurring only once. Specimen: whole blood, collected at baseline. These TCRs come from an adult who was a healthcare worker with PCR-confirmed SARS-CoV-2 infection or an uninfected control (not recorded which). The CDR3 runs from the conserved cysteine through the conserved F or W. Each record gives: V gene, J gene, clone size, D gene, CDR3 DNA, CDR3 protein. D genes are given only for firm matches. Where a row states a size, it is once, few, many or the class of an expanded clone; other rows omit it.

>TRBV2|TRBJ1-5|many|NA
TGTGCCAGCAGTGAGTCCGGACAGCTCAATCAGCCCCAGCATTTT
CASSESGQLNQPQHF
>TRBV6-2/TRBV6-3|TRBJ1-5|NA|NA
TGTGCCTCCCGGCGGAGGGAGCGAAATAGCAATCAGCCCCAGCATTTT
CASRRRERNSNQPQHF
>TRBV5-1|TRBJ1-1|many|NA
TGCGCCAGCAGCAGGGGCGGGGACACTGAAGCTTTCTTT
CASSRGGDTEAFF
>TRBV5-8|TRBJ2-2|few|TRBD2
TGTGCCAGCAGCTCCCGACTAGCGGTTAACACCGGGGAGCTGTTTTTT
CASSSRLAVNTGELFF
>TRBV9|TRBJ1-2|NA|NA
TGTGCCAGCAGCCCATCCCGGGGGGAAGCCTATGGCTACACCTTC
CASSPSRGEAYGYTF
>TRBV2|TRBJ2-7|few|TRBD2
TGTGCCAGCAAGTCTAGCGGGGGGCTGACCTACGAGCAGTACTTC
CASKSSGGLTYEQYF
>TRBV28|TRBJ2-3|NA|NA
TGTGCCAGCAGTCGACTAGTGGGGGCAACAGATACGCAGTATTTT
CASSRLVGATDTQYF
>TRBV11-3|TRBJ2-1|few|TRBD1
TGTGCCAGCAGCTCAAGTAGGGACAGCAATGAGCAGTTCTTC
CASSSSRDSNEQFF
>TRBV18|TRBJ1-2|NA|NA
TGTGCCAGCTCACCGACAGAAGGTTATGGCTACACCTTC
CASSPTEGYGYTF
>TRBV7-6|TRBJ2-1|many|NA
TGTGCCAGCAGCTTAGCTGTATACAATGAGCAGTTCTTC
CASSLAVYNEQFF
>TRBV27|TRBJ1-2|NA|TRBD1
TGTGCCAGCAGTGCGTACTTGACAGGGAATTATGGCTACACCTTC
CASSAYLTGNYGYTF